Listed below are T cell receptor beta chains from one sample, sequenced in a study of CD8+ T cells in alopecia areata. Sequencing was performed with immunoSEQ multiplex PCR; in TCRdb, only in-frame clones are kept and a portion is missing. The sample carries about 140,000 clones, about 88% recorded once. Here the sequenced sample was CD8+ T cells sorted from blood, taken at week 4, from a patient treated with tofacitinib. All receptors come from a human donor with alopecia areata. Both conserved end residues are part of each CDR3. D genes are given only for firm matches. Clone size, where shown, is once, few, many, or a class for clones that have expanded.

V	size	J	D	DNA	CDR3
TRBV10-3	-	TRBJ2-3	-	TGTGCCATCAGCCCTGGGCCCACAGATACGCAGTATTTT	CAISPGPTDTQYF
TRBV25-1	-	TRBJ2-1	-	TGTGCCAGCACAAACAGCCCAAGTTACAATGAGCAGTTCTTC	CASTNSPSYNEQFF
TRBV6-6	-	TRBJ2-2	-	TGTGCCGTGTGGGGGTCCGGGGAGCTGTTTTTT	CAVWGSGELFF
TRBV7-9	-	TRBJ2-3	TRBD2	TGTGCCAGCAGCCCACTAGCGGGAGTGTTGAAAGTAGATACGCAGTATTTT	CASSPLAGVLKVDTQYF
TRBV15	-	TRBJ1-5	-	TGTGCCACCAGCAGAGATAGGCCCGCCGCCAGCAATCAGCCCCAGCATTTT	CATSRDRPAASNQPQHF
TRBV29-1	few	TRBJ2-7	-	TGCAGCGCGTTGGAAACCGGCGAGCAGTACTTC	CSALETGEQYF
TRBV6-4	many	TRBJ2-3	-	TGTGCCAGCAGTGACTCGAGGGGCACAGATACGCAGTATTTT	CASSDSRGTDTQYF
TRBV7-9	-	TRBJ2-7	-	TGTGCCAGCAGCTTCAACCAATACGAGCAGTACTTC	CASSFNQYEQYF
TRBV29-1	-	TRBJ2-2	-	TGCAGCGTGACAGCCGCGAACACCGGGGAGCTGTTTTTT	CSVTAANTGELFF
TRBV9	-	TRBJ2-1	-	TGTGCCAGCAGCGTAGCGGGAGATACCTACAATGAGCAGTTCTTC	CASSVAGDTYNEQFF
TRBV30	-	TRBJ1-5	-	TGTGCCTGGAGTGTAGGAGCGGATCAGCCCCAGCATTTT	CAWSVGADQPQHF
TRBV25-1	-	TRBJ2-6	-	TGTGCCAGCAGTGACAGTTTTCTCTCTGGGGCCAACGTCCTGACTTTC	CASSDSFLSGANVLTF
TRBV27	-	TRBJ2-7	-	TGTGCCAGCAGTTTAATGGCGGGACCCTACGAGCAGTACTTC	CASSLMAGPYEQYF
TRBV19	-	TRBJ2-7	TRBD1	TGTGCCAGTAGTATCTCGACAGGGGGCGAGCAGTACTTC	CASSISTGGEQYF
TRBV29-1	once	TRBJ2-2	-	TGCAGCGTTGACAATAACGGGGAGCTGTTTTTT	CSVDNNGELFF
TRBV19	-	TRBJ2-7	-	TGTGCCAGTAGTATAGCGGGTACCTACGAGCAGTACTTC	CASSIAGTYEQYF